These 9 T cell receptor beta chains were all obtained from the same sample, sequenced in a study of CD8 T cells in Susac syndrome. RNA, at about 0.45 to 1 ug, was reverse transcribed with random hexamers. TCRdb itself ran the immunoSEQ multiplex PCR reads through MiXCR, one entry per CDR3 protein. This table holds 130,000 to 150,000 distinct CDR3 sequences, roughly 94% found once. Sequenced: CD8+ T cells from PBMCs. The origin of the receptors is a human donor in good health.

The J gene is TRBJ2-7, the V gene TRBV24-1; D remains unclear. The V end lost 4 bases, the J end lost 4 bases, and 7 bases lay between the germline ends. This CDR3 is 12 amino acids long. Germline CDR1 KGHDR, CDR2 SFDVKD. For the CDR3, the DNA is TGTGCCACCAGTGACGGGCGATACGAGCAGTACTTC. Translated, it gives CATSDGRYEQYF.

The chain couples TRBV27 to TRBJ1-1; no firm D call. From germline, CDR1 is MNHEY and CDR2 SMNVEV (reference sequence). This CDR3 has 10 amino acids. Trimming removed 8 bases at V and 8 bases at J, with 9 bases between. CDR3 in amino acids: CASGRLEAFF. The CDR3 region has the DNA TGTGCCAGCGGCCGACTCGAAGCTTTCTTT.

V usage is TRBV7-6 and J usage is TRBJ2-7, with 7 bases identical to TRBD1. Germline values: CDR1 SGHVS, CDR2 FNYEAQ. Trimming at V came to 4 bases and at J to 0 bases, leaving 6 bases not matched to a gene. The CDR3 consists of 15 residues. The CDR3 here is CASSSQTGNSYEQYF. The CDR3 nucleotides read TGTGCCAGCAGCTCTCAGACAGGGAACTCCTACGAGCAGTACTTC. The full variable domain, with the rest looked up from reference TRBV7-6 and TRBJ2-7, is GAGVSQSPRYKVTKRGQDVALRCDPISGHVSLYWYRQALGQGPEFLTYFNYEAQQDKSGLPNDRFSAERPEGSISTLTIQRTEQRDSAMYRCASSSQTGNSYEQYFGPGTRLTVT.

The gene calls are TRBV5-6 and TRBJ2-7; D assignment may be TRBD1 or TRBD2 (5 bases each). The CDR3 loop spans 15 amino acids. Trimming took off 2 bases at V and 3 bases at J, with 15 bases between the two ends. Germline assignment: CDR1 SGHDT and CDR2 YYEEEE. The CDR3 is CASSLGLAGFYEQYF. Written as DNA, the CDR3 is TGTGCCAGCAGCTTAGGACTGGCAGGGTTCTACGAGCAGTACTTC. Full variable domain (outside the CDR3, taken from reference TRBV5-6 and TRBJ2-7): DAGVTQSPTHLIKTRGQQVTLRCSPKSGHDTVSWYQQALGQGPQFIFQYYEEEERQRGNFPDRFSGHQFPNYSSELNVNALLLGDSALYLCASSLGLAGFYEQYFGPGTRLTVT.

The chain joins TRBV7-9 to TRBJ1-2, with D maybe TRBD1 (5 bases). Trimming pared 5 bases from V and 6 bases from J, leaving 19 bases between. The CDR3 sequence is 15 residues long. The germline V gene encodes CDR1 SEHNR and CDR2 FQNEAQ (reference sequence). CDR3 in amino acids: CASSQPAGFSHGYTF. The CDR3 DNA reads TGTGCCAGCAGCCAACCGGCAGGGTTCTCGCATGGCTACACCTTC.

The chain couples TRBV13 to TRBJ1-2, with D possibly TRBD1 on 5 matching bases. This CDR3 contains 16 residues. Germline CDR1 reads PRHDT; CDR2 reads FYEKMQ (reference sequence). The germline V and J ends were trimmed by 5 bases and 5 bases, with 21 bases remaining between them. CDR3 DNA sequence: TGTGCCAGCAGCGTCCGGGACCTCATTTCTCCTTATGGCTACACCTTC. Translating it yields CASSVRDLISPYGYTF.

This chain connects TRBV9 to TRBJ2-7, with a possible D match to TRBD2 (5 bases). Germline CDR1 SGDLS, CDR2 YYNGEE. CDR3 length: 13 amino acids. V was clipped by 5 bases and J by 5 bases, with 14 bases between them. CDR3 sequence: CASSLAGVNEQYF. The CDR3, as DNA: TGTGCCAGCAGTCTAGCCGGAGTAAACGAGCAGTACTTC.

The chain is built from TRBV27 and TRBJ2-6; possible D gene TRBD2, 6 bases. CDR3 length: 15 amino acids. Deletions cut 7 bases from V and 0 bases from J, with 10 bases between. The germline gives CDR1 MNHEY, CDR2 SMNVEV (reference sequence). This chain's CDR3 is CASTGGISGANVLTF. The CDR3, as DNA: TGTGCCAGCACCGGGGGAATCTCTGGGGCCAACGTCCTGACTTTC.

The rearrangement links TRBV27 to TRBJ2-7; D is unresolved. CDR1 and CDR2 (germline): MNHEY, SMNVEV (reference sequence). Trimming removed 4 bases at V and 3 bases at J, with 16 bases between. CDR3 length: 15 amino acids. The CDR3 DNA follows: TGTGCCAGCAGTTCTTTCCCGGACCGATTCTACGAGCAGTACTTC. Its translation is CASSSFPDRFYEQYF.